The present entry profiles one T cell receptor (beta chain) with its context. Its antigen has not been determined. No much larger clonotype is one base removed from it; base qualities were not supplied. TCRbeta CDR3 regions were amplified from genomic DNA by means of the immunoSEQ Assay, a bias-controlled multiplex PCR. The study's own analysis went as follows. Within the assay, amplification of reference gene primers was used to estimate how many nucleated cells each sample contained. To quantify the absolute abundance of each unique TCRbeta CDR3 rearrangement, sequence reads were collapsed and filtered. For each sample, productive Simpson clonality was calculated by taking the square root of Simpson's diversity index across productive rearrangements. TCRdb limited this immuneACCESS table to in-frame rearrangements with V and J called. A share of clones is missing; checked studies link under half to unresolved V genes, and the rest is unexplained. D and trimming come from the DNA, and the V and J calls and clone size come from that table. The sample table records some 250,000 clones; around 90% of these occur just once. The top ten constitute more than 0.95% of the sample.

Another Seattle source contributed samples from volunteer blood donors who had recovered from COVID-19. The collaborating institutions used their own protocols to collect whole blood in K2EDTA tubes. Collaborator samples were shipped for TCRbeta analysis as frozen whole blood, isolated PBMCs, or DNA extracted from either sample type. The data are from a study of blood T cell repertoires in COVID-19 (dated by TCRdb to 2019 to 2021). Study-wide context: Samples covering the acute and convalescent phases of COVID-19 were provided by collaborators in the United States, Italy and Spain. Nearly every sample came with metadata listing a de-identified subject ID, COVID-19 status, age in years and sex. The repertoires were released in a freely available public database intended as a resource for research on the immune response to SARS-CoV-2. Subjects who had been exposed to COVID-19, were actively infected with it, or had recovered from it provided the deeply sampled blood TCRbeta repertoires that made up the dataset. Where available, HLA class I and class II types were obtained from metadata supplied by the sample provider rather than from assay-based typing. Samples came from the ongoing ImmuneRACE study (first 160 participants) plus 1,254 subjects from 6 global collaborators. The prospective study material was composed of cDNA or gDNA derived from T cells, B-cell-depleted T cells, or PBMCs. Overall results and qualifications from the work: How much clinical and demographic metadata was included differed by source and by participant, and the metadata was provided uncurated.

Its CDR3 holds 16 amino acids, cysteine through phenylalanine. The only DNA kept is the CDR3, 48 bases in frame from the first base. CDR1 and CDR2, looked up from the germline V gene, are SGHTS and YDEGEE. V loses 4 bases at its end and J loses 5 bases; junction bases beyond the gene matches: 8. The receptor comes from a middle-aged woman who had recovered from COVID-19. Sample: peripheral blood. The chain links TRBV5-8 with TRBJ1-6, and 8 junctional nucleotides match TRBD1. The CDR3 protein is CASSGGGQGHNSPLHF. The DNA is TGTGCCAGCAGCGGGGGAGGACAGGGTCATAATTCACCCCTCCACTTT.